One TCR beta chain is described in this entry. The data stem from a study of blood T cell repertoires in COVID-19. Background on the study: Both acute and convalescent COVID-19 samples were obtained from the United States, Italy and Spain. PBMCs, B-cell-depleted T cells, or T cells were the source of the cDNA or gDNA that made up the material.

In the original analysis: Cell counts per sample came from amplifying reference gene primers. Measured with immunoSEQ multiplex PCR; TCRdb has only the in-frame clones, and not every one. V and J calls and clone size follow that table, whereas D and trimming were derived from the DNA. Found here are approximately 100,000 clones, roughly 82% of them singletons; the top ten hold 4% to 6%. The CDR3 is made up of 13 amino acids. V lost 1 base and J lost 8, with 11 bases in between. J is TRBJ1-2 and V is TRBV12-3 or TRBV12-4, with D uncertain. The sequence was collected from a man in his sixties with acute or convalescent COVID-19. The sequenced sample was peripheral blood. CDR3 DNA sequence: TGTGCCAGCAGTTTAGAGGGAACGGGGGGCTACACCTTC. Amino acids: CASSLEGTGGYTF.